This T cell receptor (beta chain) was retrieved from a study of blood T cell repertoires in COVID-19. On the study more broadly: Some COVID-19 samples were acute and others convalescent; all came from the United States, Italy and Spain. Nucleic acid was either cDNA or gDNA, and it came from T cells, B-cell-depleted T cells, or PBMCs.

In the authors' workflow: Nucleated cell number was recorded as an estimate derived from reference gene primer amplification. TCRdb's table, derived via immunoSEQ multiplex PCR, lists solely in-frame clones and lacks some. That table gives V, J and clone size, and the DNA gave D and trimming. This sample has about 190,000 clones, with roughly nine tenths found just once. The sequenced sample consisted of peripheral blood. The TCR comes from a man under 40 with acute or convalescent COVID-19.

CDR3 nucleotides: TGTGCCAGCAGCCACCAGGGGGCCGGCAATCAGCCCCAGCATTTT. It encodes CASSHQGAGNQPQHF. The V and J genes are TRBV21-1 and TRBJ1-5; the D call in the table, TRBD1, was not verified against the DNA. TRBV21-1 constitutes a pseudogene. The CDR3 is 15 amino acids.